The 29 T cell receptor beta chains below all came from one sample that was sequenced in a study of control samples from healthy donors and cancer patients. Measured with immunoSEQ multiplex PCR; TCRdb has only the in-frame clones, and not every one. Among 80,000 or so clones listed, around 94% were seen once. The material sequenced was blood. These receptors originate from a woman between 40 and 55 years old in good health.

The J gene is TRBJ1-4, the V gene TRBV7-8; no clear D. CDR3 length equals 17 residues. V was pared by 1 base and J by 0 bases, with 12 bases between. Germline CDR1 reads SGHVS; CDR2 reads FQNEAQ. The CDR3 loop reads CASSLGLFLATNEKLFF. The CDR3, as DNA: TGTGCCAGCAGCTTAGGGTTATTCCTTGCAACTAATGAAAAACTGTTTTTT. Complete variable domain (other parts from reference TRBV7-8 and TRBJ1-4): GAGVSQSPRYKVAKRGQDVALRCDPISGHVSLFWYQQALGQGPEFLTYFQNEAQLDKSGLPSDRFFAERPEGSVSTLKIQRTQQEDSAVYLCASSLGLFLATNEKLFFGSGTQLSVL.

The genes are TRBV12-3 or TRBV12-4 and TRBJ1-2; D is undetermined. The ends were cut back, 6 bases at V and 7 bases at J, with 12 bases in the middle. The CDR3 length is 12 residues. The CDR3 loop is CASREDSFGYTF. The CDR3 nucleotides read TGTGCCAGCAGGGAGGACTCTTTTGGCTACACCTTC.

The chain has TRBV5-6 and TRBJ2-7, with D perhaps matching TRBD1 (6 bases). Germline V gives CDR1 SGHDT, CDR2 YYEEEE. CDR3 length: 13 residues. V was cut by 0 bases and J by 6 bases, with 10 bases left in between. The CDR3 nucleotides are TGTGCCAGCAGCTTGGTGCAGGGGCTCGAGCAGTACTTC. It specifies CASSLVQGLEQYF. Full variable domain (outside the CDR3, taken from reference TRBV5-6 and TRBJ2-7): DAGVTQSPTHLIKTRGQQVTLRCSPKSGHDTVSWYQQALGQGPQFIFQYYEEEERQRGNFPDRFSGHQFPNYSSELNVNALLLGDSALYLCASSLVQGLEQYFGPGTRLTVT.

Here the CDR3 reads CASSGGDSGAFF. Written as DNA, the CDR3 is TGTGCCAGCAGTGGGGGAGACAGCGGAGCTTTCTTT. This sequence joins TRBV2 and TRBJ1-1; weak D call: TRBD1 (5 bases). CDR1 is SNHLY and CDR2 is FYNNEI in the germline V gene. CDR3 length: 12 residues. V was shortened by 4 bases and J by 10 bases, with 13 bases between the two germline ends. The variable domain in full, completed from reference TRBV2 and TRBJ1-1, reads EPEVTQTPSHQVTQMGQEVILRCVPISNHLYFYWYRQILGQKVEFLVSFYNNEISEKSEIFDDQFSVERPDGSNFTLKIRSTKLEDSAMYFCASSGGDSGAFFGQGTRLTVV.

This clone occurred a few times. The chain recombines TRBV4-2 with TRBJ1-4; the D gene is possibly TRBD1 (5 bases). Between the trimmed V and J ends, which lost 1 base and 8 bases, there was a span of 14 bases. Germline V gives CDR1 LGHNA, CDR2 YNFKEQ. The CDR3 is made up of 15 amino acids. As DNA, the CDR3 is TGTGCCAGCAGCCAAGGTTCTGGACAAGCCGAAAAACTGTTTTTT. Translating gives CASSQGSGQAEKLFF.

The rearrangement joins TRBV21-1 to TRBJ2-4; no DNA check was done on the table's D call, TRBD2. TRBV21-1 is recorded as a pseudogene. This CDR3 spans 13 amino acids. CDR3: CATVAAAKNIQYF. For the CDR3, the DNA is TGTGCCACCGTAGCGGCAGCCAAAAACATTCAGTACTTC.

The J gene is TRBJ1-4, the V gene TRBV6-2 or TRBV6-3; weak D call: TRBD1 (6 bases). In germline, CDR1 is MNHEY, CDR2 SVGEGT. Trimming pared 6 bases from V and 6 bases from J, leaving 8 bases between. The CDR3 contains 12 residues. CDR3 coding DNA: TGTGCCAGCAGCCGACAGGATGAAAAACTGTTTTTT. This gives the protein CASSRQDEKLFF.

V is TRBV28 and J is TRBJ1-5, with 8 bases identical to TRBD1. The CDR3 loop spans 13 amino acids. CDR1 and CDR2 (germline): MDHEN, SYDVKM. The trim removed 7 bases at V and 5 bases at J, leaving 4 bases unmatched. CDR3 sequence: CASTLDRDQPQHF. Here the CDR3 DNA reads TGTGCCAGCACCCTGGACAGGGATCAGCCCCAGCATTTT.

This rearrangement joins TRBV29-1 to TRBJ2-7; weak D call: TRBD1 (6 bases). CDR3 length: 15 amino acids. The germline V gene encodes CDR1 SQVTM and CDR2 ANQGSEA. The V gene lost 4 bases and the J gene lost 2 bases, with 18 bases spanning the gap. The DNA of the CDR3 is TGCAGCGTTGTGGGGGCGGAGTCAGCGACCTACGAGCAGTACTTC. Encoded protein: CSVVGAESATYEQYF.

V gene TRBV5-1 combines with J gene TRBJ1-1, with 7 positions matching TRBD1. This CDR3 spans 14 amino acids. The V segment lost 5 bases and the J segment 4 bases; nucleotides outside the gene matches: 8. CDR1 SGHRS and CDR2 YFSETQ come from the germline V gene. CDR3 sequence (DNA): TGCGCCAGCAGTACAGGGGAGGTGTCCACTGAAGCTTTCTTT. Its protein is CASSTGEVSTEAFF. The entire variable domain, with the rest obtained from reference TRBV5-1 and TRBJ1-1, is as follows: KAGVTQTPRYLIKTRGQQVTLSCSPISGHRSVSWYQQTPGQGLQFLFEYFSETQRNKGNFPGRFSGRQFSNSRSEMNVSTLELGDSALYLCASSTGEVSTEAFFGQGTRLTVV.

The CDR3 is CASSFGAPGEQYF. The CDR3 bases are TGTGCCAGTAGTTTCGGAGCACCTGGGGAGCAGTACTTC. The rearrangement links TRBV19 to TRBJ2-7; D is ambiguous. Per germline, CDR1 LNHDA and CDR2 SQIVND (reference sequence). The CDR3 covers 13 residues. V gave up 5 bases and J gave up 7 bases, with 15 bases separating them. The entire variable domain, with the rest obtained from reference TRBV19 and TRBJ2-7, is as follows: DGGITQSPKYLFRKEGQNVTLSCEQNLNHDAMYWYRQDPGQGLRLIYYSQIVNDFQKGDIAEGYSVSREKKESFPLTVTSAQKNPTAFYLCASSFGAPGEQYFGPGTRLTVT.

For the CDR3, the DNA is TGTGCCAGCAGTTCCGGGACAATGGGGGAGACCCAGTACTTC. As protein: CASSSGTMGETQYF. This sequence joins TRBV2 and TRBJ2-5; perhaps TRBD1 as D (6 bases). This CDR3 has 14 residues. The germline V gene has CDR1 SNHLY and CDR2 FYNNEI. V dropped 5 bases and J dropped 5 bases, with 15 bases sitting between them.

The chain links TRBV10-1 to TRBJ2-5; TRBD1 matches at 8 bases. Germline V gene data show CDR1 as WNHNN and CDR2 as SYGVQD (reference sequence). V was clipped by 8 bases and J by 3 bases; unmatched bases: 2. The CDR3 is 12 amino acids. The DNA of the CDR3 is TGCGCCAGCGGGGGACAGGAAGAGACCCAGTACTTC. Translation gives CASGGQEETQYF.

This chain joins TRBV3-1 (or the pseudogene TRBV3-2) and TRBJ1-4, with a possible D match to TRBD1 (5 bases). Per the germline V gene, CDR1 is LGHDT and CDR2 is YNNKEL (reference sequence). Trimming left V 3 bases short and J 7 bases short, with 15 bases between. This CDR3 is built from 15 residues. The CDR3: CASSQEGGQGEKLFF. The CDR3 DNA is TGTGCCAGCAGCCAGGAGGGCGGCCAGGGTGAAAAACTGTTTTTT.

This clone came up once. This chain links TRBV24-1 with TRBJ2-3; possibly TRBD1 for D (6 bases). Looked up from germline, CDR1 is KGHDR and CDR2 is SFDVKD. The V and J ends lost 0 bases and 3 bases respectively, with 9 bases between them. This CDR3 spans 15 amino acids. This chain's CDR3 is CATSDLARGTDTQYF. The CDR3 region has the DNA TGTGCCACCAGTGATTTGGCAAGGGGGACAGATACGCAGTATTTT.

V gene TRBV24-1 combines with J gene TRBJ2-3; 8 bases agree with TRBD1. The junction had 2 bases not matched to a gene; V was cut back by 0 bases and J by 4 bases. Germline V gene lookup returns CDR1 KGHDR and CDR2 SFDVKD. This CDR3 is built from 15 residues. CDR3 sequence: CATSDLQGAPDTQYF. CDR3 nucleotides: TGTGCCACCAGTGATTTGCAGGGGGCCCCAGATACGCAGTATTTT.

V is TRBV7-9 and J is TRBJ2-7, with TRBD1 identical over 8 bases. In germline, CDR1 is SEHNR, CDR2 FQNEAQ (reference sequence). The trim removed 8 bases at V and 2 bases at J, leaving 8 bases unmatched. The CDR3 spans 14 residues. The CDR3 nucleotides read TGTGCCAGCTCCACTGGGGACAGGACCTACGAGCAGTACTTC. This sequence encodes CASSTGDRTYEQYF.

The V and J genes are TRBV6-5 and TRBJ1-3; a possible D gene is TRBD1 (5 bases). The CDR3 length is 15 residues. Germline-derived CDR1 and CDR2 are MNHEY and SVGAGI. Trimming stripped 0 bases from V and 4 bases from J, with 10 bases between. CDR3 DNA: TGTGCCAGCAGTTACTCGCCGGGGCTAGGAAACACCATATATTTT. Protein: CASSYSPGLGNTIYF.

The V gene is TRBV7-9, the J gene TRBJ1-1; possible D gene TRBD1, 5 bases. Germline V gene lookup returns CDR1 SEHNR and CDR2 FQNEAQ (reference sequence). The V gene lost 5 bases and the J gene lost 2 bases, with 9 bases spanning the gap. This CDR3 comprises 13 residues. CDR3 coding DNA: TGTGCCAGCAGCCGGAGGGGAAACACTGAAGCTTTCTTT. Translation gives CASSRRGNTEAFF. The full variable domain, with the rest looked up from reference TRBV7-9 and TRBJ1-1, is DTGVSQNPRHKITKRGQNVTFRCDPISEHNRLYWYRQTLGQGPEFLTYFQNEAQLEKSRLLSDRFSAERPKGSFSTLEIQRTEQGDSAMYLCASSRRGNTEAFFGQGTRLTVV.

The chain uses TRBV29-1 and TRBJ2-1, with 8 bases matching TRBD2. The V and J ends lost 4 bases and 9 bases, in that order; junction bases with no gene match: 8. The CDR3 contains 13 residues. The germline V gene encodes CDR1 SQVTM and CDR2 ANQGSEA. The CDR3 sequence: CSVGSGSGGEQFF. The DNA of the CDR3 is TGCAGCGTTGGGAGCGGGAGCGGCGGTGAGCAGTTCTTC.

V is TRBV27 and J is TRBJ2-7, with 8 nucleotides matching TRBD1. Germline values: CDR1 MNHEY, CDR2 SMNVEV (reference sequence). This CDR3 region has 13 residues. J gave up 3 bases and V 5 bases, and 3 bases lay outside the gene matches. CDR3 in DNA: TGTGCCAGCAGTCCCGGGACAGGCTACGAGCAGTACTTC. Translation gives CASSPGTGYEQYF.

The chain combines TRBV7-2 with TRBJ2-2; no clear D gene. The germline gives CDR1 SGHTA, CDR2 FQGNSA. CDR3 length equals 14 residues. V was cut by 2 bases and J by 2 bases, with 6 bases left in between. The CDR3 sequence: CASSLLLNTGELFF. For the CDR3, the DNA is TGTGCCAGCAGCTTACTCCTTAACACCGGGGAGCTGTTTTTT.

CDR3 in DNA: TGTGCCAGCAGCTTGGGCAGGACTAGCGGCAGGTATGAGCAGTTCTTC. Its translation is CASSLGRTSGRYEQFF. The chain joins TRBV13 to TRBJ2-1, with TRBD2 matching 10 bases. J lost 8 bases, V lost 3 bases, and 10 bases had no gene match. Germline V gene sequence: CDR1 PRHDT, CDR2 FYEKMQ (reference sequence). The CDR3 is made up of 16 amino acids.

The rearrangement joins TRBV19 to TRBJ1-5; D is perhaps TRBD1 (5 bases). The CDR3 covers 15 residues. Looked up from germline, CDR1 is LNHDA and CDR2 is SQIVND (reference sequence). V lost 3 bases and J 0 bases, leaving 9 bases between the germline ends. CDR3 protein: CASSMWGDSNQPQHF. The CDR3 bases are TGTGCCAGTAGTATGTGGGGGGATAGCAATCAGCCCCAGCATTTT.

This sequence joins TRBV4-1 and TRBJ1-1; 7 bases align to TRBD1. V trimming: 4 bases; J trimming: 1 base; junction bases outside the gene matches: 3. This CDR3 region has 14 residues. Germline CDR1 and CDR2: MGHRA and YSYEKL. CDR3 nucleotide sequence: TGCGCCAGCAGCCCCCGGACAGGGAACACTGAAGCTTTCTTT. It yields the protein CASSPRTGNTEAFF.

The CDR3 sequence is CASSETGTPEKLFF. Here the CDR3 DNA reads TGCGCCAGCAGTGAGACGGGAACCCCAGAAAAACTGTTTTTT. The rearrangement links TRBV10-1 to TRBJ1-4; D unresolved. Trimming took off 2 bases at V and 8 bases at J, with 12 bases between the two ends. Germline CDR1 reads WNHNN; CDR2 reads SYGVQD (reference sequence). The CDR3 is 14 amino acids.

Only one count was recorded for this clone. The chain uses TRBV7-8 and TRBJ1-5; the D gene is possibly TRBD1 (5 bases). CDR3 size: 12 residues. The germline V gene encodes CDR1 SGHVS and CDR2 FQNEAQ. Deletions cut 1 base from V and 9 bases from J, with 7 bases between. The CDR3, as DNA: TGTGCCAGCAGCTTAGGACAGTGGCCCCAGCATTTT. It is translated as CASSLGQWPQHF. Variable domain in full (rest from reference TRBV7-8 and TRBJ1-5): GAGVSQSPRYKVAKRGQDVALRCDPISGHVSLFWYQQALGQGPEFLTYFQNEAQLDKSGLPSDRFFAERPEGSVSTLKIQRTQQEDSAVYLCASSLGQWPQHFGDGTRLSIL.

A few counts support this clone. The chain combines TRBV7-9 with TRBJ1-2; D gene uncertain. This CDR3 region has 15 residues. CDR1 is SEHNR, CDR2 FQNEAQ, per germline (reference sequence). V lost 5 bases, J lost 5 bases, and 18 bases lay in between. The CDR3 spells CASSPRILSWYGYTF. CDR3 DNA: TGTGCCAGCAGCCCCCGGATCCTGTCATGGTATGGCTACACCTTC. Filled out from reference TRBV7-9 and TRBJ1-2, the complete variable domain reads DTGVSQNPRHKITKRGQNVTFRCDPISEHNRLYWYRQTLGQGPEFLTYFQNEAQLEKSRLLSDRFSAERPKGSFSTLEIQRTEQGDSAMYLCASSPRILSWYGYTFGSGTRLTVV.

The chain links TRBV27 to TRBJ1-1; D is possibly TRBD1 (6 bases). V lost 0 bases, J lost 4 bases, and 18 bases lay in between. The CDR3 loop spans 17 amino acids. Germline V gives CDR1 MNHEY, CDR2 SMNVEV (reference sequence). This chain's CDR3 is CASSLSGWGGDGTEAFF. The DNA for the CDR3 is TGTGCCAGCAGTTTATCGGGGTGGGGGGGCGATGGCACTGAAGCTTTCTTT.